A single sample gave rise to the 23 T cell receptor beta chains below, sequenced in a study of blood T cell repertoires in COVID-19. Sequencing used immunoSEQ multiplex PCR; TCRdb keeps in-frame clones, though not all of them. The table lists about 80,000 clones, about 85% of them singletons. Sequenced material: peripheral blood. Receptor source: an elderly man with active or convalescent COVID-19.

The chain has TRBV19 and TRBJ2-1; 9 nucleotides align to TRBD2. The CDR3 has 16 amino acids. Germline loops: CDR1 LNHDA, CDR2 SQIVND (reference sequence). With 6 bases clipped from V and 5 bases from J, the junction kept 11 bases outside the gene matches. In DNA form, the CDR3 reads TGTGCCAGTAGACAAGAGGCTAGCGGGAAACACAATGAGCAGTTCTTC. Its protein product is CASRQEASGKHNEQFF.

CDR3 bases: TGTGCCAGCAGAGCCCAGGAATTTCCTAGCACAGATACGCAGTATTTT. Amino acid sequence: CASRAQEFPSTDTQYF. J is TRBJ2-3 and V is TRBV28; no firm D call. Trimming shortened V by 6 bases and J by 0 bases, and 16 bases separated the two germline ends. The CDR3 spans 16 residues. The germline V gene encodes CDR1 MDHEN and CDR2 SYDVKM. Based on the CDR3 plus reference TRBV28 and TRBJ2-3, the full variable domain is DVKVTQSSRYLVKRTGEKVFLECVQDMDHENMFWYRQDPGLGLRLIYFSYDVKMKEKGDIPEGYSVSREKKERFSLILESASTNQTSMYLCASRAQEFPSTDTQYFGPGTRLTVL.

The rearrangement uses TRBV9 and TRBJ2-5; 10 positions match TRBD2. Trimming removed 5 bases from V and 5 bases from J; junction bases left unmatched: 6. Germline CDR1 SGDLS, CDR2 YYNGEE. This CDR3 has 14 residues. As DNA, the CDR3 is TGTGCCAGCAGTAAAGGGACTAGCGTGGAGACCCAGTACTTC. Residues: CASSKGTSVETQYF. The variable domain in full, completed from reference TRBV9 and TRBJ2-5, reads DSGVTQTPKHLITATGQRVTLRCSPRSGDLSVYWYQQSLDQGLQFLIQYYNGEERAKGNILERFSAQQFPDLHSELNLSSLELGDSALYFCASSKGTSVETQYFGPGTRLLVL.

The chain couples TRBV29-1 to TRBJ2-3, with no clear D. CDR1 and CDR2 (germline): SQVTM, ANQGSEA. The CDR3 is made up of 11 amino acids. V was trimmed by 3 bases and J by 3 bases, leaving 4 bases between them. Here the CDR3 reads CSVDLTDTQYF. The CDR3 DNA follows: TGCAGCGTTGACCTGACAGATACGCAGTATTTT.

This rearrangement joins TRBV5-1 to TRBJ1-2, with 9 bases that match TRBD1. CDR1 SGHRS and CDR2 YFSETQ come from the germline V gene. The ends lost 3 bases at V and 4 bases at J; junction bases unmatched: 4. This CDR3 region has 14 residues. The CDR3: CASSSTGGSYGYTF. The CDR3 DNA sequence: TGCGCCAGCAGCTCGACAGGGGGTAGCTATGGCTACACCTTC.

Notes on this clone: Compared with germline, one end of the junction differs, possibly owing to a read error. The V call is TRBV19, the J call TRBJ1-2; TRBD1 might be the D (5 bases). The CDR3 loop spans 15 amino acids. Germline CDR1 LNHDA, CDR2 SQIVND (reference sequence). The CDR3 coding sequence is TGCTCGGCCCCGGAGGGGAGAGGGAGGTGGAATGGCTACACCTTC. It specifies CSAPEGRGRWNGYTF.

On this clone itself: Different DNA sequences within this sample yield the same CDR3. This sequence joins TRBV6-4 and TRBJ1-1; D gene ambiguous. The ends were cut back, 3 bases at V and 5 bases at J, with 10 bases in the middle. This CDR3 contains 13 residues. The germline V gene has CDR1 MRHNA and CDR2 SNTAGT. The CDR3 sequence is CASSDEGGTEAFF. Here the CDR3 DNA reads TGTGCCAGCAGTGATGAGGGTGGGACTGAAGCTTTCTTT.

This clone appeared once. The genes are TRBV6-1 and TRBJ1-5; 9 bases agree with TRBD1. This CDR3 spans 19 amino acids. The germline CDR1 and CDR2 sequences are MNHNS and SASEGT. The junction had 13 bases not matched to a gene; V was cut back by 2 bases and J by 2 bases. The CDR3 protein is CASSEIGTGKGVGNQPQHF. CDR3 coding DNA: TGTGCCAGCAGTGAAATAGGGACAGGGAAAGGGGTCGGCAATCAGCCCCAGCATTTT.

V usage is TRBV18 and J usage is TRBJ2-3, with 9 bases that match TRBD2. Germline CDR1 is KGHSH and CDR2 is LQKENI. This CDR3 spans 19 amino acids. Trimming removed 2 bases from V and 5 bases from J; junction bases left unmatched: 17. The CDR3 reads CASSPDMGRQRGAIDTQYF. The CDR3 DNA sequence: TGTGCCAGCTCACCAGACATGGGCCGTCAGCGGGGGGCGATAGATACGCAGTATTTT.

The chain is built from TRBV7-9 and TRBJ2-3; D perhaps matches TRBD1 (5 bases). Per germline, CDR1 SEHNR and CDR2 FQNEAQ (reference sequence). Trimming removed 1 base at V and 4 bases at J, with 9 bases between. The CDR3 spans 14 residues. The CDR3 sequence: CASSLGGLADTQYF. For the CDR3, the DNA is TGTGCCAGCAGCTTAGGGGGCTTAGCAGATACGCAGTATTTT.

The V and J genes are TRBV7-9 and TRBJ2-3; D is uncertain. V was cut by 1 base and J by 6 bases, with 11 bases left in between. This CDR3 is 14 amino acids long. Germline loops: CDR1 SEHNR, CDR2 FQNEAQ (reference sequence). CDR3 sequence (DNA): TGTGCCAGCAGCTTAGGGCCACTCGGGGATACGCAGTATTTT. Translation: CASSLGPLGDTQYF.

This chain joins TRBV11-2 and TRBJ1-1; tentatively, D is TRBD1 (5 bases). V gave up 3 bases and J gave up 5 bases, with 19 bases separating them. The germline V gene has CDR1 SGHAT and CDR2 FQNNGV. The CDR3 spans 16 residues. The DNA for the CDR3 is TGTGCCAGCAGCTTGTCACAGGAGAACTACCGAACTGAAGCTTTCTTT. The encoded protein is CASSLSQENYRTEAFF.

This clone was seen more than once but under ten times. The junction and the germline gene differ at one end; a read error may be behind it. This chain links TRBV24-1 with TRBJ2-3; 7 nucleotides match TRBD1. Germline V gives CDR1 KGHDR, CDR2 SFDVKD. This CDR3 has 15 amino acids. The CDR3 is CATSDPRGRTGTQYF. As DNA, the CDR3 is TGTGCCACCAGTGATCCCCGCGGGCGGACAGGTACGCAGTATTTT.

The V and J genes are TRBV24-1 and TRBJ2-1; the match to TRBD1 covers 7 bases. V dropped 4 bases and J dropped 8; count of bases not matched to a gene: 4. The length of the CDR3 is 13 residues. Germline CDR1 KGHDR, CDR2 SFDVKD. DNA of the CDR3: TGTGCCACCAGTGACCCAACAGGGGATGAGCAGTTCTTC. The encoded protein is CATSDPTGDEQFF.

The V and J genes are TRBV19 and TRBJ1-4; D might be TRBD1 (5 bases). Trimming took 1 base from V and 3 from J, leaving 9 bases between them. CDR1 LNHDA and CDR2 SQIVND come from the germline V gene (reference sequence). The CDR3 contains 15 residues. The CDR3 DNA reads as TGTGCCAGTAGTATAGCGGCAGGGCCTAATGAAAAACTGTTTTTT. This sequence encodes CASSIAAGPNEKLFF.

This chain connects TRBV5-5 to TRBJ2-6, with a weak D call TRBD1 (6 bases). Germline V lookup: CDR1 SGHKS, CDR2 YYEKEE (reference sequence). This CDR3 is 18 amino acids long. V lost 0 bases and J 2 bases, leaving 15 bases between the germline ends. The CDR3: CASSLATGFVPGANVLTF. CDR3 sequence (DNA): TGTGCCAGCAGCTTGGCCACAGGGTTCGTTCCTGGGGCCAACGTCCTGACTTTC.

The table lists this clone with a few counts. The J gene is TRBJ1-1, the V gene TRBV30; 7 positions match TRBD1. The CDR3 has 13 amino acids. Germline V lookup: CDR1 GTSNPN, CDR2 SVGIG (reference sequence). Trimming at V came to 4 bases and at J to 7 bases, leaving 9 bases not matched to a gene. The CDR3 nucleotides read TGTGCCTGGATCAGAGGGGGCTCGAGTGAAGCTTTCTTT. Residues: CAWIRGGSSEAFF.

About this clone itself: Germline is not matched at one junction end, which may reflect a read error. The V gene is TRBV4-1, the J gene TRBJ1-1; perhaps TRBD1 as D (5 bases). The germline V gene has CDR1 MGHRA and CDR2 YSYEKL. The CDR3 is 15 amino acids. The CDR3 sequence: CASTQDGRENTEAFF. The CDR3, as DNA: TGCGCCAGCACCCAAGATGGCAGGGAGAACACTGAAGCTTTCTTT.

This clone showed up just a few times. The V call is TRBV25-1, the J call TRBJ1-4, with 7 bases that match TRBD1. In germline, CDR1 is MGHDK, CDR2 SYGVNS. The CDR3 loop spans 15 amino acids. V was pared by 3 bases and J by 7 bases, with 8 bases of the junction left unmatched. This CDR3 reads CASSDWTGWGEKLFF. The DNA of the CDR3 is TGTGCCAGCAGTGACTGGACAGGTTGGGGTGAAAAACTGTTTTTT.

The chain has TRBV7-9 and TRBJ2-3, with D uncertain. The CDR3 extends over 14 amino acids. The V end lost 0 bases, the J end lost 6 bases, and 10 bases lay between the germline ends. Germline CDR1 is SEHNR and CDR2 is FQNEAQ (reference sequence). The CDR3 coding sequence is TGTGCCAGCAGCTTAGCGGCCTCTAGGGATACGCAGTATTTT. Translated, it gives CASSLAASRDTQYF. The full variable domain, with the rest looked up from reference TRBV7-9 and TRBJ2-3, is DTGVSQNPRHKITKRGQNVTFRCDPISEHNRLYWYRQTLGQGPEFLTYFQNEAQLEKSRLLSDRFSAERPKGSFSTLEIQRTEQGDSAMYLCASSLAASRDTQYFGPGTRLTVL.

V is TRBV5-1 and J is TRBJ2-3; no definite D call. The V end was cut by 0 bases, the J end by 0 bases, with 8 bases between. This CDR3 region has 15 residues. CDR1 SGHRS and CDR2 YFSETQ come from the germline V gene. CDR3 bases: TGCGCCAGCAGCTTGGTTGCGGATAGCACAGATACGCAGTATTTT. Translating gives CASSLVADSTDTQYF.

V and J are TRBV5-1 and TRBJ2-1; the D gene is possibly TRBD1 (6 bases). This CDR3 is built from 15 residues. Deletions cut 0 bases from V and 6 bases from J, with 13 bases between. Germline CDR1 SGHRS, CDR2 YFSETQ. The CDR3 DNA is TGCGCCAGCAGCTTGGACGGGACAATTACCAATGAGCAGTTCTTC. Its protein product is CASSLDGTITNEQFF.

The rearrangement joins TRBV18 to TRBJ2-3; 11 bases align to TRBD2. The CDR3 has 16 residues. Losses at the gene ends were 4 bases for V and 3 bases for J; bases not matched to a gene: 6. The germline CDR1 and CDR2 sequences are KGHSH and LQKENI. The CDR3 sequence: CASSLSGRATTDTQYF. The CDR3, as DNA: TGTGCCAGCTCACTTAGCGGGAGGGCAACTACAGATACGCAGTATTTT.